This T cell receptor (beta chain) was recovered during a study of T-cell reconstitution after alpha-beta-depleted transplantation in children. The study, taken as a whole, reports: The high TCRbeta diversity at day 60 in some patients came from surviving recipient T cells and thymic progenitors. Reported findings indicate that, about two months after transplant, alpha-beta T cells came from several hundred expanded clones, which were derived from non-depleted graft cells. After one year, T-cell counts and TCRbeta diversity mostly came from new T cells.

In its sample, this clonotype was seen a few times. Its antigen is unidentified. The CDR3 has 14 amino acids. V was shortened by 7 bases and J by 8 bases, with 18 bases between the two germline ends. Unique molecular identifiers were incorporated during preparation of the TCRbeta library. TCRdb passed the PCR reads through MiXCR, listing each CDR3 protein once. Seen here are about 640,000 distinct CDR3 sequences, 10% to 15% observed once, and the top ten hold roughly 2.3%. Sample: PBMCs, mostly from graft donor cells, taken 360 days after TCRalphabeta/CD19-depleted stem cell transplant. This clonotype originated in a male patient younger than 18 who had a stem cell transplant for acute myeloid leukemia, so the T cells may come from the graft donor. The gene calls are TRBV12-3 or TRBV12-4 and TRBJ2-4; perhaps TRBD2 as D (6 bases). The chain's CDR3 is CASTFSGSADIQYF. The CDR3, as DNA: TGTGCCAGCACCTTTAGCGGTTCGGCGGACATTCAGTACTTC.